This T cell receptor (beta chain) was sequenced during a study of CD8+ T cells in alopecia areata. About the research overall: Treatment comprised oral tofacitinib, 5 to 10 mg twice daily, in treated patients.

Investigators isolated RNA and reverse transcribed it into cDNA to act as the sequencing template. Assay used: immunoSEQ multiplex PCR; TCRdb lists only in-frame clones, some missing. The sample records hundreds of thousands of clones, about 53% being singletons. Trimming cost V 1 base and J 5 bases; bases outside gene matches: 10. Germline V gives CDR1 MDHEN, CDR2 SYDVKM. This CDR3 contains 16 residues. The study, taken as a whole, reports: Especially in alopecia totalis/universalis, lesional scalp showed greater clonality than normal scalp did.

Points on this clone: The antigen remains undetermined.

The study team obtained lesional scalp punch biopsies and peripheral blood from alopecia areata patients. The receptor comes from a human donor with alopecia areata. This chain joins TRBV28 and TRBJ2-5; 7 bases match TRBD1. The specimen comprised CD4+ T cells sorted from blood, sampled at week 0. DNA for the CDR3: TGTGCCAGCAGTTTATTACCCCCTAGGGGGCGGGAGACCCAGTACTTC. It specifies CASSLLPPRGRETQYF.